The clone carrying this T cell receptor beta chain has just one count. Its antigen remains unknown. The sample originates from a study of shared clonotypes between healthy human individuals. The assay was immunoSEQ multiplex PCR, and TCRdb's table has in-frame clones only and misses some. This sample has over 2 million clones; 85% to 95% occur once, and the top ten carry about 0.41%. Study-wide results and limits: Non-shared clonotypes were found to have lower generation probabilities than the clonotypes that were shared by all four of the sorted-subset donors. Clonotype sharing levels among donors were expected to vary with sequencing depth.

CDR1 and CDR2 (germline): MDHEN, SYDVKM. The J segment lost 5 bases and the V segment lost 7 bases, leaving 3 bases of the junction unmatched. The CDR3 sequence is 14 residues long. The receptor was derived from a man between 18 and 35 years old in good health. Some clones in this sample may be carry-over from other donors' samples. Sequenced: naive CD4+ T cells from PBMCs. Documented subset: CD45RA+ positively selected. J is TRBJ2-5 and V is TRBV28; 14 bases agree with TRBD2. CDR3 sequence: CASKTSGRVETQYF. The CDR3, as DNA: TGTGCCAGCAAGACTAGCGGGAGGGTGGAGACCCAGTACTTC.